The clone carrying this TCR beta chain was observed a single time. Trimming cost V 0 bases and J 10 bases; bases outside gene matches: 10. Looked up from germline, CDR1 is SGDLS and CDR2 is YYNGEE. The CDR3 contains 15 residues. What the recovered Cohort 3 donors had was two negative PCRs, clearance, or symptom resolution. Authors' analysis steps: The assay estimated nucleated cells by amplifying reference gene primers. Clones were read by immunoSEQ multiplex PCR, and TCRdb kept only the in-frame ones, dropping some. The V and J calls and clone size come from that table; D and trimming were worked out from the DNA. The profile shows approximately 320,000 clones, around 90% of them singletons. These data belong to a study of blood T cell repertoires in COVID-19. About the study: T cells, B-cell-depleted T cells, or PBMCs provided the cDNA or gDNA that served as material.

This TCR was recovered from a man aged 55-75 years who had recovered from COVID-19. The chain recombines TRBV9 with TRBJ1-2; TRBD1 agrees at 9 bases. The sequenced material came from PBMCs or T cells enriched from blood (not recorded which). CDR3 nucleotides: TGTGCCAGCAGCGTAGGTACAGGGGGCTATATTGCCTACACCTTC. Translating gives CASSVGTGGYIAYTF. The full variable domain, its missing parts supplied by reference TRBV9 and TRBJ1-2, is DSGVTQTPKHLITATGQRVTLRCSPRSGDLSVYWYQQSLDQGLQFLIQYYNGEERAKGNILERFSAQQFPDLHSELNLSSLELGDSALYFCASSVGTGGYIAYTFGSGTRLTVV.